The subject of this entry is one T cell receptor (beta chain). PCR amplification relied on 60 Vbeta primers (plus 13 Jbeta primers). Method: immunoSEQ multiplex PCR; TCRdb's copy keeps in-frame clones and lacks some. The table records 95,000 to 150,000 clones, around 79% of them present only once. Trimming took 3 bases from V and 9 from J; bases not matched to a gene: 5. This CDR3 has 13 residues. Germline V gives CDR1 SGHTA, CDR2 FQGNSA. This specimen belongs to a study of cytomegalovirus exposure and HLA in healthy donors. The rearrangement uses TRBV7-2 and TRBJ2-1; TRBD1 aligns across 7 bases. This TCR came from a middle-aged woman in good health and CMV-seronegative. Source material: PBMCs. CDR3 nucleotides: TGTGCCAGCAGCTTGACAGGGAGTGGTGAGCAGTTCTTC. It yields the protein CASSLTGSGEQFF.